This T cell receptor beta chain was captured by sequencing in a study of blood T cell repertoires in COVID-19. Generated by immunoSEQ multiplex PCR, the TCRdb table keeps only in-frame clones and is missing some. The sample includes tens of thousands of clones, 86% of them seen just once. Germline values: CDR1 SGDLS, CDR2 YYNGEE. CDR3 length: 16 residues. Trimming removed 4 bases at V and 0 bases at J, with 13 bases between. This clonotype was obtained from a young man with acute or convalescent COVID-19. Sequences were obtained from peripheral blood. V gene TRBV9 combines with J gene TRBJ2-2; no clear D gene. As DNA, the CDR3 is TGTGCCAGCAGCCCCCGTCACTCGGCGAACACCGGGGAGCTGTTTTTT. It encodes CASSPRHSANTGELFF.